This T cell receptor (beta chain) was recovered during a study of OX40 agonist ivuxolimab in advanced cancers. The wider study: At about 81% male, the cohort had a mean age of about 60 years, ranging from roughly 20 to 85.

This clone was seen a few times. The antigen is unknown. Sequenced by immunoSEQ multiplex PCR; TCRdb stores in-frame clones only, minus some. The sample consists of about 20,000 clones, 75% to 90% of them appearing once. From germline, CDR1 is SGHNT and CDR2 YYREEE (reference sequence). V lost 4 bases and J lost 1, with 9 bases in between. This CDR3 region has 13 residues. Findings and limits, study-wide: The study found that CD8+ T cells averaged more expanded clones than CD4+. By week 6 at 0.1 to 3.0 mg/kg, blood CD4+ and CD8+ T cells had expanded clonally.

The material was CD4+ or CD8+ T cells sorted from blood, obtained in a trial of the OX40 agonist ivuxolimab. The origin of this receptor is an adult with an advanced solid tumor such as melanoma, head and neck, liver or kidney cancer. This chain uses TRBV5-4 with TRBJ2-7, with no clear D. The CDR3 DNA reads TGTGCCAGCAGCCTGGACGGATCCTACGAGCAGTACTTC. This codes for CASSLDGSYEQYF.